A selection of T cell receptor beta chains follows, all from one sample in a study of regulatory T cells in long-lasting Graves disease. TCRdb called the multiplex PCR reads again in MiXCR, with one record for every CDR3 protein. The data show over 500,000 distinct CDR3 sequences, about 15% seen once. Another study also made use of these data, one on T cells in Graves' hyperthyroidism and ophthalmopathy.

The sequencing used peripheral blood mononuclear cells (PBMCs), collected at new diagnosis, from a patient treated with antithyroid drugs. All receptors derive from a woman in her twenties or thirties with Graves disease. CDR3s include the opening cysteine and the closing phenylalanine or tryptophan. D genes are given only for firm matches. Clone size is shown for a subset of rows, as once, few, many or a class of expanded clone.

j_gene,d_gene,abundance,v_gene,CDR3nt,CDR3aa
TRBJ1-5,-,few,TRBV5-5,TGTGCCAGCAGCTCTGGACAGTACCTTAGCAATCAGCCCCAGCATTTT,CASSSGQYLSNQPQHF
TRBJ1-2,-,-,TRBV7-9,TGTGCCAGCAGCCCCCTCTACACCTTC,CASSPLYTF
TRBJ2-3,TRBD2,-,TRBV5-1,TGCGCCAGCAGCGTAACCGGGACTAGCGGGAGGTTCTTCGTCACAGATACGCAGTATTTT,CASSVTGTSGRFFVTDTQYF
TRBJ2-1,-,few,TRBV30,TGTGCCTGGAGTGTCGGTCTATACAATGAGCAGTTCTTC,CAWSVGLYNEQFF
TRBJ1-2,-,many,TRBV28,TGTGCCAGCCGCGTTGGGGGCGGCTATGGCTACACCTTC,CASRVGGGYGYTF
TRBJ1-1,-,few,TRBV29-1,TGCAGCGTTCTAGGAGGGCAGGATGAAGCTTTCTTT,CSVLGGQDEAFF
TRBJ2-2,-,-,TRBV29-1,TGCAGCGTTAAGGGGCACCTTAACACCGGGGAGCTGTTTTTT,CSVKGHLNTGELFF
TRBJ2-1,TRBD2,many,TRBV5-1,TGCGCCAGCAGCTTGATCGGCGGGAGTAATGAGCAGTTCTTC,CASSLIGGSNEQFF
TRBJ2-7,-,few,TRBV15,TGTGCCACCAGCAGAGCATACGAGGCCTACGAGCAGTACTTC,CATSRAYEAYEQYF
TRBJ1-1,TRBD1,-,TRBV20-1,TGCAGTGCTACCGACCTAGGACAGGGGAACACTGAAGCTTTCTTT,CSATDLGQGNTEAFF
TRBJ2-7,TRBD1,-,TRBV5-6,TGTGCCAGCAGCCTCATGGACAGGGAATCCGAGCAGTACTTC,CASSLMDRESEQYF
TRBJ2-1,TRBD2,many,TRBV7-2,TGTGCCAGCAGCCAAGGACTAGGTAGCAATGAGCAGTTCTTC,CASSQGLGSNEQFF
TRBJ2-2,-,many,TRBV7-2,TGTGCCAGCAGCTTAGCCAGTACCGATCCCGCCGGGGAGCTGTTTTTT,CASSLASTDPAGELFF